This T cell receptor (beta chain) comes out of a study of CD8 T cells in ankylosing spondylitis. This CDR3 has 11 amino acids. This clonotype was seen only a few times. A much more abundant neighbour one base away suggests this may be a read error. TCRdb fed the 5' RACE reads into MiXCR, producing one record per CDR3 protein. The sample carries over 100,000 distinct CDR3 sequences, more than 6.5% recorded once. The clonotype originates from a male donor with ankylosing spondylitis or in good health (not recorded which). Specimen: blood, either unsorted or a sorted T cell fraction (not recorded which). The J gene is TRBJ2-3, the V gene TRBV12-3 or TRBV12-4; weak D call: TRBD2 (5 bases). The CDR3 loop is CPSSAGDTQYF. In DNA, the CDR3 is TGTCCCAGCAGCGCGGGAGATACGCAGTATTTT.